What follows are 8 T cell receptor beta chains derived from one specimen sequenced in a study of blood T cell repertoires in COVID-19. The method was immunoSEQ multiplex PCR; TCRdb's version includes in-frame clones alone and lacks a portion of them. The sample includes about 200,000 clones, more than 70% of them seen just once. The sample consisted of PBMCs or T cells enriched from blood (not recorded which). The receptors here all came from a woman between 18 and 29 years old who had recovered from COVID-19.

The chain recombines TRBV2 with TRBJ1-2, with TRBD1 matching over 8 bases. Germline assignment: CDR1 SNHLY and CDR2 FYNNEI. CDR3 size: 15 residues. Germline trimming cut 5 bases from V and 4 bases from J; bases unmatched to any gene: 9. The CDR3 region is CASSTRQGLGYGYTF. CDR3 nucleotides: TGTGCCAGCAGTACCCGACAGGGGCTGGGCTATGGCTACACCTTC.

The chain links TRBV5-4 to TRBJ2-1; possibly TRBD2 for D (6 bases). From germline, CDR1 is SGHNT and CDR2 YYREEE (reference sequence). The CDR3 sequence is 14 residues long. The V gene lost 3 bases and the J gene lost 4 bases, with 11 bases spanning the gap. The CDR3 loop reads CASSSAGPYNEQFF. Here the CDR3 DNA reads TGTGCCAGCAGCTCCGCGGGACCATACAATGAGCAGTTCTTC. The full variable domain, with the rest looked up from reference TRBV5-4 and TRBJ2-1, is ETGVTQSPTHLIKTRGQQVTLRCSSQSGHNTVSWYQQALGQGPQFIFQYYREEENGRGNFPPRFSGLQFPNYSSELNVNALELDDSALYLCASSSAGPYNEQFFGPGTRLTVL.

The chain has TRBV5-1 and TRBJ1-3; perhaps TRBD1 as D (5 bases). The CDR3 runs to 15 residues. The V and J ends lost 5 bases and 0 bases respectively, with 12 bases between them. Germline CDR1 and CDR2: SGHRS and YFSETQ. CDR3 in amino acids: CASRPSTASGNTIYF. Written as DNA, the CDR3 is TGCGCCAGCAGACCTTCGACAGCCTCTGGAAACACCATATATTTT.

This chain joins TRBV6-1 and TRBJ2-3; 10 bases align to TRBD2. Trimming removed 1 base from V and 4 bases from J; junction bases left unmatched: 2. The CDR3 sequence is 15 residues long. Per the germline V gene, CDR1 is MNHNS and CDR2 is SASEGT. The CDR3 region is CASSEEAGGPDTQYF. The CDR3 nucleotides read TGTGCCAGCAGTGAAGAAGCGGGGGGGCCAGATACGCAGTATTTT.

The V gene is TRBV7-6, the J gene TRBJ1-1, with 8 bases matching TRBD1. V shed 5 bases, J shed 0 bases, and the junction held 2 bases outside the gene matches. The CDR3 has 14 residues. Germline CDR1 SGHVS, CDR2 FNYEAQ. The CDR3 DNA reads as TGTGCCAGCAGCCGGACAGGGCTGAACACTGAAGCTTTCTTT. Its translation is CASSRTGLNTEAFF.

The sample holds many counts of this clone. The V call is TRBV7-2, the J call TRBJ2-5; D might be TRBD1 (6 bases). This CDR3 contains 16 residues. Germline CDR1 is SGHTA and CDR2 is FQGNSA. The ends were cut back, 1 base at V and 6 bases at J, with 18 bases in the middle. Written as DNA, the CDR3 is TGTGCCAGCAGCTTAGAGGATGTCAGGGGAGTAAAGACCCAGTACTTC. Its translation is CASSLEDVRGVKTQYF.

The J gene is TRBJ2-5, the V gene TRBV27; tentatively, D is TRBD1 (6 bases). The V end lost 10 bases, the J end lost 7 bases, and 22 bases lay between the germline ends. This CDR3 has 14 amino acids. Per germline, CDR1 MNHEY and CDR2 SMNVEV (reference sequence). CDR3 bases: TGTGCCACCAACCCCCACGACAGGCCGGGGACCCAGTACTTC. This sequence encodes CATNPHDRPGTQYF.

The gene calls are TRBV2 and TRBJ2-1, with 9 bases that match TRBD1. J gave up 6 bases and V 6 bases, and 3 bases lay outside the gene matches. CDR1 is SNHLY and CDR2 is FYNNEI in the germline V gene. The length of the CDR3 is 13 residues. CDR3 sequence reads: CASRTGQGNEQFF. The CDR3 DNA reads as TGTGCCAGCAGGACGGGACAGGGCAATGAGCAGTTCTTC.